This T cell receptor (beta chain) comes out of a study of CD8 T cells in Susac syndrome. This clonotype showed up just once. The V gene's germline CDR1 is SQVTM and CDR2 ANQGSEA. Trimming at V came to 5 bases and at J to 5 bases, leaving 10 bases not matched to a gene. This CDR3 spans 14 amino acids. Random-hexamer reverse transcription was applied to about 0.5 to 1 ug RNA. TCRdb independently ran MiXCR on the immunoSEQ multiplex PCR reads; one entry per CDR3 protein. The sample holds roughly 180,000 distinct CDR3 sequences, about 95% seen once. Sample: CD4+ T cells from PBMCs. This clonotype was sampled from a human donor in good health. The rearrangement links TRBV29-1 to TRBJ2-7; TRBD2 matches at 9 bases. CDR3 region: CSVLVASGVNEQYF. CDR3 nucleotides: TGCAGCGTTCTTGTCGCTAGCGGGGTGAACGAGCAGTACTTC.